This entry features one T cell receptor beta chain sequence. This entry belongs to a study of blood T cell repertoires in COVID-19. Study-level background: Italy, Spain and the United States were the sources of the convalescent and acute COVID-19 samples. The cDNA or gDNA used as material had been derived from T cells, B-cell-depleted T cells, or PBMCs.

V was pared by 5 bases and J by 6 bases, with 13 bases between. CDR3 length equals 14 residues. The germline V gene encodes CDR1 LNHDA and CDR2 SQIVND (reference sequence). Per the original data handling: From reference gene primer amplification, estimates of nucleated cell counts were derived. The table came from immunoSEQ multiplex PCR; TCRdb's copy has only in-frame clones and leaves some out. V and J calls plus clone size are reproduced from that table; the DNA served to infer D and trimming. The table has 84,000 or so clones, 75% to 85% seen once. Sequenced sample: peripheral blood. The clonotype comes from a woman older than 75 with acute or convalescent COVID-19. The gene calls are TRBV19 and TRBJ2-2; D not certain. The CDR3 DNA follows: TGTGCCAGTAGTTCCCAGGTTCCCTCCGGGGAGCTGTTTTTT. The encoded protein is CASSSQVPSGELFF.